This entry lists 32 T cell receptor beta chains sequenced from one sample in a study of T cells in Graves' hyperthyroidism and ophthalmopathy. RNA transcripts served as the template for amplifying TCR beta CDR3 regions. HTBI primers were used for first-round RT-PCR of the TCR CDR3. TCRdb reprocessed the multiplex PCR reads with MiXCR, giving one entry per CDR3 protein. Of 150,000 or so distinct CDR3 sequences listed, 8% to 9.5% are singletons. Sequenced: blood. The receptors originated from a woman between 18 and 29 years old with Graves' hyperthyroidism that later progressed to Graves' ophthalmopathy.

This clonotype was found many times. J is TRBJ2-2 and V is TRBV12-3 or TRBV12-4; D is possibly TRBD2 (7 bases). The CDR3 sequence is 14 residues long. The germline V and J ends were trimmed by 2 bases and 8 bases, with 12 bases remaining between them. CDR3 residues: CASSLRGAGGELFF. In nucleotides, the CDR3 is TGTGCCAGCAGTTTACGGGGGGCCGGTGGGGAGCTGTTTTTT.

This clonotype was seen ten or more times. CDR3 nucleotides: TGTGCCAGCAGCGGAAGAGTAGGCGGGCAGTACTTC. Translation: CASSGRVGGQYF. The J gene is TRBJ2-7, the V gene TRBV13; no reliable D call. The germline V and J ends were trimmed by 5 bases and 9 bases, with 14 bases remaining between them. This CDR3 is built from 12 residues. Germline V gene lookup returns CDR1 PRHDT and CDR2 FYEKMQ (reference sequence).

In its sample, this clonotype was seen a few times. The chain uses TRBV5-1 and TRBJ1-3; D remains unclear. Germline V gives CDR1 SGHRS, CDR2 YFSETQ. This CDR3 is 16 amino acids long. The V end lost 0 bases, the J end lost 0 bases, and 10 bases lay between the germline ends. CDR3 amino acids: CASSLAGPSSGNTIYF. The CDR3 nucleotides are TGCGCCAGCAGCTTGGCTGGCCCGAGCTCTGGAAACACCATATATTTT.

This clonotype was counted at least ten times. The genes are TRBV15 and TRBJ2-1; TRBD1 matches at 7 bases. The germline V gene encodes CDR1 LNHNV and CDR2 YYDKDF (reference sequence). Germline trimming cut 2 bases from V and 5 bases from J; bases unmatched to any gene: 3. The CDR3 extends over 14 amino acids. The CDR3 region has the DNA TGTGCCACCAGCAGAACAGGGGATGACAATGAGCAGTTCTTC. Protein: CATSRTGDDNEQFF.

The chain is built from TRBV28 and TRBJ2-7; D may be TRBD2 (5 bases). The germline V and J ends were trimmed by 7 bases and 4 bases, with 14 bases remaining between them. The germline CDR1 and CDR2 sequences are MDHEN and SYDVKM. This CDR3 is built from 13 residues. The CDR3 spells CASTYPGEYEQYF. For the CDR3, the DNA is TGTGCCAGCACCTACCCCGGGGAGTACGAGCAGTACTTC.

The chain couples TRBV3-1 to TRBJ2-1, with D unresolved. Germline-derived CDR1 and CDR2 are LGHDT and YNNKEL (reference sequence). The CDR3 loop spans 11 amino acids. V was clipped by 3 bases and J by 6 bases, with 3 bases between them. The CDR3 bases are TGTGCCAGCAGCCATATCAATGAGCAGTTCTTC. Protein sequence: CASSHINEQFF.

This clonotype was counted many times. The V and J genes are TRBV6-1 and TRBJ2-2; D is unresolved. The germline V gene has CDR1 MNHNS and CDR2 SASEGT. The CDR3 length is 15 residues. Trimming left V 5 bases short and J 2 bases short, with 12 bases between. As DNA, the CDR3 is TGTGCCAGCAGTAGGGAACTGCGAAACACCGGGGAGCTGTTTTTT. Amino acids: CASSRELRNTGELFF.

In its sample, this clonotype was seen many times. The chain couples TRBV7-4 to TRBJ2-5; possibly TRBD2 for D (6 bases). CDR1 is SGHVT, CDR2 SQSDAQ, per germline. V was pared by 5 bases and J by 1 base, with 14 bases between. The CDR3 loop spans 15 amino acids. This CDR3 reads CASSKPGLPQETQYF. The DNA of the CDR3 is TGTGCCAGCAGCAAACCGGGACTGCCCCAAGAGACCCAGTACTTC.

This clonotype was found many times. This chain links TRBV12-3 or TRBV12-4 with TRBJ2-6; a possible D gene is TRBD1 (5 bases). V lost 1 base, J lost 4 bases, and 17 bases lay in between. The CDR3 is 18 amino acids. The DNA for the CDR3 is TGTGCCAGCAGTTTAGATTCGTGGCAGGGTGGCGGGGCCAACGTCCTGACTTTC. It translates to CASSLDSWQGGGANVLTF.

In regard to this clonotype: A read error may explain this, as a much larger clone is one base away. Likely a read error: the CDR3 ends without its conserved phenylalanine or tryptophan. The CDR3 nucleotides are TGTGCCAGCAGCCTGGGACAGGGCCGACCCTATGGCTACACCCTC. Translation: CASSLGQGRPYGYTL. The chain uses TRBV13 and TRBJ1-2; 9 nucleotides line up with TRBD1. Germline V lookup: CDR1 PRHDT, CDR2 FYEKMQ (reference sequence). V trimming: 5 bases; J trimming: 4 bases; junction bases outside the gene matches: 8. The CDR3 has 15 amino acids.

This clonotype was recorded many times. The CDR3: CASSLGGINNEQFF. CDR3 coding DNA: TGTGCCAGCAGCTTAGGAGGCATTAACAATGAGCAGTTCTTC. J is TRBJ2-1 and V is TRBV7-3, with D perhaps TRBD2 (5 bases). This CDR3 is built from 14 residues. Between the trimmed V and J ends, which lost 2 bases and 5 bases, there was a span of 10 bases. CDR1 is SGHTA and CDR2 is FQGTGA in the germline V gene.

The chain carries TRBV3-1 and TRBJ1-2, with D tentatively TRBD1 (6 bases). CDR3 length: 16 amino acids. V lost 2 bases to trimming and J lost 4 bases, with 17 bases between them. Germline lookup yields CDR1 LGHDT and CDR2 YNNKEL (reference sequence). This CDR3 is CASSQNLGQGFYGYTF. The CDR3 bases are TGTGCCAGCAGCCAAAATTTAGGCCAGGGGTTCTATGGCTACACCTTC.

In its sample, this clonotype was seen many times. The CDR3 DNA is TGTGCCAGCAGCCTGACTAGCGGGGGAACCTACGAGCAGTACTTC. Amino acids: CASSLTSGGTYEQYF. The chain uses TRBV11-2 and TRBJ2-7, with 12 bases matching TRBD2. With 5 bases clipped from V and 2 bases from J, the junction kept 4 bases outside the gene matches. The CDR3 length is 15 residues. Per germline, CDR1 SGHAT and CDR2 FQNNGV.

A remark on this clonotype: With a much larger clone just one base away, this may be a read error. The chain uses TRBV13 and TRBJ1-2; no clear D. CDR1 is PRHDT, CDR2 FYEKMQ, per germline (reference sequence). The V and J ends lost 2 bases and 6 bases respectively, with 7 bases between them. CDR3 length equals 12 residues. CDR3 residues: CASSLPVDGYTF. The CDR3 nucleotides are TGTGCCAGCAGCTTACCAGTGGATGGCTACACCTTC.

This clonotype was detected ten times or more. This chain uses TRBV6-1 with TRBJ2-1; a possible D gene is TRBD2 (5 bases). The length of the CDR3 is 13 residues. Trimming stripped 7 bases from V and 2 bases from J, with 9 bases between. From germline, CDR1 is MNHNS and CDR2 SASEGT. The CDR3 nucleotides are TGTGCCAGCAACGAGGGTCCCTACAATGAGCAGTTCTTC. Its translation is CASNEGPYNEQFF.

A note on this clonotype: This sequence may be a read error, since a much larger clone differs from it by one base. The V and J genes are TRBV2 and TRBJ1-4; D not resolved. With 3 bases removed from V and 8 bases from J, the gap between germline ends came to 10 bases. Germline CDR1 reads SNHLY; CDR2 reads FYNNEI. This CDR3 has 13 residues. CDR3 nucleotide sequence: TGTGCCAGCAGTGACGGAAAGGAGGAAAAACTGTTTTTT. Protein product: CASSDGKEEKLFF.

In this sample, this clonotype turned up many times. The genes are TRBV19 and TRBJ1-2; perhaps TRBD1 as D (5 bases). This CDR3 comprises 16 residues. The V end lost 4 bases, the J end lost 0 bases, and 15 bases lay between the germline ends. Germline assignment: CDR1 LNHDA and CDR2 SQIVND (reference sequence). The CDR3 reads CASSTTGTATNYGYTF. CDR3 DNA: TGTGCCAGTAGTACTACCGGGACTGCGACTAACTATGGCTACACCTTC.

This clonotype showed up many times. V usage is TRBV3-1 and J usage is TRBJ2-5, with D perhaps TRBD1 (5 bases). Trimming removed 0 bases at V and 1 base at J, with 9 bases between. Germline V gene data show CDR1 as LGHDT and CDR2 as YNNKEL (reference sequence). This CDR3 has 15 residues. CDR3 in DNA: TGTGCCAGCAGCCAAGATTTCGACAGCCAAGAGACCCAGTACTTC. Protein product: CASSQDFDSQETQYF.

This clonotype was counted at least ten times. V usage is TRBV6-1 and J usage is TRBJ1-2, with D perhaps matching TRBD1 (5 bases). Germline V CDR1 and CDR2: MNHNS, SASEGT. The CDR3 extends over 14 amino acids. Trimming shortened V by 5 bases and J by 8 bases, and 18 bases separated the two germline ends. As DNA, the CDR3 is TGTGCCAGCAGTAAACAGGTTAAAGTTGGCGGCTACACCTTC. It encodes CASSKQVKVGGYTF.

This clonotype was picked up many times. The chain uses TRBV5-1 and TRBJ2-7, with 8 bases lining up with TRBD2. In germline, CDR1 is SGHRS, CDR2 YFSETQ. With V trimmed by 4 bases and J by 0 bases, 6 bases remained unmatched. The CDR3 is 15 residues long. DNA of the CDR3: TGCGCCAGCAGCCGGACCGGGACTAGCTCCTACGAGCAGTACTTC. This gives the protein CASSRTGTSSYEQYF.

CDR3 in amino acids: CASSFHVSGGQETQYF. CDR3 coding DNA: TGTGCCAGCAGCTTCCATGTCTCAGGGGGCCAAGAGACCCAGTACTTC. The rearrangement links TRBV7-9 to TRBJ2-5; TRBD1 agrees at 7 bases. The junction had 8 bases not matched to a gene; V was cut back by 3 bases and J by 1 base. This CDR3 comprises 16 residues. Germline V CDR1 and CDR2: SEHNR, FQNEAQ (reference sequence).

The sample holds many counts of this clonotype. The chain has TRBV20-1 and TRBJ2-7; no reliable D call. This CDR3 is 14 amino acids long. V was cut by 1 base and J by 3 bases, with 13 bases left in between. Per the germline V gene, CDR1 is DFQATT and CDR2 is SNEGSKA (reference sequence). The CDR3 is CSARVPGFLYEQYF. CDR3 DNA: TGCAGTGCTAGAGTTCCCGGGTTCCTCTACGAGCAGTACTTC.

The rearrangement joins TRBV4-1 to TRBJ2-7, with D maybe TRBD1 (5 bases). Per germline, CDR1 MGHRA and CDR2 YSYEKL. The CDR3 sequence is 13 residues long. V lost 4 bases, J lost 0 bases, and 7 bases lay in between. The CDR3 DNA follows: TGCGCCAGCAGCCCACAGGTCTCCTACGAGCAGTACTTC. It specifies CASSPQVSYEQYF.

In this sample, this clonotype turned up many times. The gene calls are TRBV3-1 and TRBJ1-5; D call uncertain. Germline V gene data show CDR1 as LGHDT and CDR2 as YNNKEL (reference sequence). This CDR3 is built from 13 residues. V gave up 4 bases and J gave up 9 bases, with 13 bases separating them. The CDR3 sequence: CASSPGVLGPQHF. As DNA, the CDR3 is TGTGCCAGCAGCCCTGGGGTTCTAGGGCCCCAGCATTTT.

At least ten counts were recorded for this clonotype. This rearrangement joins TRBV12-3 or TRBV12-4 to TRBJ1-2; D might be TRBD1 (5 bases). Trimming shortened V by 1 base and J by 5 bases, and 11 bases separated the two germline ends. The CDR3 covers 14 residues. The CDR3 DNA reads as TGTGCCAGCAGTTTAGGGAGGGGACTGTATGGCTACACCTTC. This gives the protein CASSLGRGLYGYTF.

Ten or more counts support this clonotype. The V gene is TRBV20-1, the J gene TRBJ2-1; 10 nucleotides match TRBD2. The V gene end was trimmed by 5 bases and the J gene end by 7 bases; junction bases not matched to a gene: 14. This CDR3 has 16 residues. The germline V gene has CDR1 DFQATT and CDR2 SNEGSKA (reference sequence). The DNA of the CDR3 is TGCAGTGCTGGGCCTCGGGGTCTAGCGGGAGTTAATGAGCAGTTCTTC. Its protein is CSAGPRGLAGVNEQFF.

This clonotype was counted at least ten times. The chain recombines TRBV3-1 with TRBJ2-5; 8 nucleotides agree with TRBD1. This CDR3 spans 15 amino acids. The V gene end was trimmed by 4 bases and the J gene end by 0 bases; junction bases not matched to a gene: 4. Germline V gene lookup returns CDR1 LGHDT and CDR2 YNNKEL (reference sequence). CDR3 sequence: CASSPRGLDQETQYF. CDR3 nucleotide sequence: TGTGCCAGCAGCCCCAGGGGGCTTGACCAAGAGACCCAGTACTTC.

This clonotype showed up many times. The chain has TRBV28 and TRBJ2-1; perhaps TRBD1 as D (6 bases). This CDR3 is 16 amino acids long. V lost 5 bases and J 8 bases, leaving 22 bases between the germline ends. Germline-derived CDR1 and CDR2 are MDHEN and SYDVKM. CDR3: CASSPQTGHAIYEQFF. The CDR3 coding sequence is TGTGCCAGCAGTCCCCAAACGGGACATGCAATTTATGAGCAGTTCTTC. The full variable domain, its missing parts supplied by reference TRBV28 and TRBJ2-1, is DVKVTQSSRYLVKRTGEKVFLECVQDMDHENMFWYRQDPGLGLRLIYFSYDVKMKEKGDIPEGYSVSREKKERFSLILESASTNQTSMYLCASSPQTGHAIYEQFFGPGTRLTVL.

This clonotype was counted many times. CDR3 in amino acids: CASSSPTWDRSNYGYTF. CDR3 DNA: TGTGCCAGCAGTTCGCCCACATGGGACAGATCTAACTATGGCTACACCTTC. This chain joins TRBV12-3 or TRBV12-4 and TRBJ1-2; TRBD1 matches at 7 bases. V was pared by 4 bases and J by 0 bases, with 11 bases of the junction left unmatched. CDR3 length: 17 residues.

This clonotype was recorded many times. The chain has TRBV30 and TRBJ2-7; the match to TRBD1 covers 8 bases. CDR1 GTSNPN and CDR2 SVGIG come from the germline V gene (reference sequence). The ends lost 1 base at V and 6 bases at J; junction bases unmatched: 5. This CDR3 region has 13 residues. The CDR3 DNA sequence: TGTGCCTGGAGTGGGACAGGGAATGGCGAGCAGTACTTC. Amino acid sequence: CAWSGTGNGEQYF.

This clonotype appeared many times. CDR3 DNA: TGTGCCAGCAACCCGACGGGGATGGTGGGGACTGAAGCTTTCTTT. The encoded protein is CASNPTGMVGTEAFF. The chain has TRBV11-2 and TRBJ1-1; D not certain. Trimming pared 7 bases from V and 5 bases from J, leaving 20 bases between. This CDR3 is built from 15 residues. Germline loops: CDR1 SGHAT, CDR2 FQNNGV.

Ten or more counts support this clonotype. The chain recombines TRBV3-1 with TRBJ2-3; the D gene is possibly TRBD1 (6 bases). The CDR3 length is 17 residues. Germline V gene data show CDR1 as LGHDT and CDR2 as YNNKEL (reference sequence). V lost 0 bases to trimming and J lost 1 base, with 14 bases between them. CDR3 DNA: TGTGCCAGCAGCCAAGATCCCTGGGGACACGGCACAGATACGCAGTATTTT. Translated: CASSQDPWGHGTDTQYF.